These 26 T cell receptor beta chains were sequenced from one sample in a study of T cell changes during pregnancy in multiple sclerosis. Clones were sequenced by immunoSEQ multiplex PCR, and TCRdb holds only the in-frame ones, with some missing. This repertoire shows some 60,000 clones, around 90% found once; its top ten account for around 3.3%. This specimen was peripheral blood, taken after pregnancy. These TCRs come from a female donor in good health, enrolled as a control in a pregnancy study.

The chain recombines TRBV5-1 with TRBJ2-2; possible D gene TRBD2, 7 bases. Trimming pared 5 bases from V and 6 bases from J, leaving 14 bases between. The CDR3 contains 14 residues. Germline CDR1 reads SGHRS; CDR2 reads YFSETQ. CDR3 sequence (DNA): TGCGCCAGCAGGACGGTGGGGGGGCCCGGGGAGCTGTTTTTT. Translation gives CASRTVGGPGELFF.

The chain has TRBV5-5 and TRBJ1-1; D gene ambiguous. Trimming stripped 2 bases from V and 2 bases from J, with 7 bases between. CDR1 and CDR2 from the germline V gene are SGHKS and YYEKEE (reference sequence). This CDR3 comprises 13 residues. DNA of the CDR3: TGTGCCAGCAGCTTCGCGCCAAACACTGAAGCTTTCTTT. It specifies CASSFAPNTEAFF. Full variable domain (missing parts from reference TRBV5-5 and TRBJ1-1): DAGVTQSPTHLIKTRGQQVTLRCSPISGHKSVSWYQQVLGQGPQFIFQYYEKEERGRGNFPDRFSARQFPNYSSELNVNALLLGDSALYLCASSFAPNTEAFFGQGTRLTVV.

This sequence joins TRBV5-6 and TRBJ2-2; D perhaps matches TRBD2 (5 bases). Germline V lookup: CDR1 SGHDT, CDR2 YYEEEE. The length of the CDR3 is 14 residues. Trimming left V 2 bases short and J 4 bases short, with 9 bases between. CDR3: CASSFGVSTGELFF. The CDR3 DNA reads as TGTGCCAGCAGCTTCGGGGTTTCCACCGGGGAGCTGTTTTTT.

The genes are TRBV10-3 and TRBJ2-1; D is perhaps TRBD1 (6 bases). Trimming shortened V by 6 bases and J by 5 bases, and 14 bases separated the two germline ends. From germline, CDR1 is ENHRY and CDR2 SYGVKD. CDR3 length: 14 amino acids. The CDR3 reads CAISLRDTDNEQFF. For the CDR3, the DNA is TGTGCCATCAGCCTCCGGGACACAGACAATGAGCAGTTCTTC.

This chain connects TRBV7-6 to TRBJ2-5; the match to TRBD1 covers 9 bases. The CDR3 totals 14 residues. The junction had 1 base not matched to a gene; V was cut back by 3 bases and J by 2 bases. Germline CDR1 SGHVS, CDR2 FNYEAQ. CDR3 protein: CASSFGTGQETQYF. Written as DNA, the CDR3 is TGTGCCAGCAGCTTTGGGACAGGGCAAGAGACCCAGTACTTC.

This rearrangement joins TRBV27 to TRBJ2-7, with 9 bases fitting TRBD1. CDR3 length: 14 amino acids. J gave up 9 bases and V 0 bases, and 6 bases lay outside the gene matches. The germline V gene encodes CDR1 MNHEY and CDR2 SMNVEV (reference sequence). This CDR3 is CASSLSPGQGLQYF. The CDR3 DNA reads as TGTGCCAGCAGTTTATCCCCGGGACAGGGTTTGCAGTACTTC.

The chain uses TRBV7-2 and TRBJ2-1; D is unresolved. Looked up from germline, CDR1 is SGHTA and CDR2 is FQGNSA. The CDR3 length is 16 residues. Trimming cost V 2 bases and J 4 bases, with 15 bases left between them. The DNA for the CDR3 is TGTGCCAGCAGCTTAACCCGACAATCCCTTTACAATGAGCAGTTCTTC. Residues: CASSLTRQSLYNEQFF.

This clone occurred a few times. The sample holds other DNA sequences that translate to the same CDR3. The CDR3: CASSLAGVEETQYF. CDR3 nucleotides: TGTGCCAGCAGTTTAGCGGGGGTGGAGGAGACCCAGTACTTC. V usage is TRBV27 and J usage is TRBJ2-5, with 7 positions matching TRBD2. V was pared by 2 bases and J by 5 bases, with 5 bases of the junction left unmatched. The germline gives CDR1 MNHEY, CDR2 SMNVEV (reference sequence). The CDR3 has 14 amino acids.

This chain connects TRBV7-8 to TRBJ1-6; 7 positions match TRBD1. Germline values: CDR1 SGHVS, CDR2 FQNEAQ. CDR3 length: 17 residues. The trim removed 5 bases at V and 7 bases at J, leaving 14 bases unmatched. For the CDR3, the DNA is TGTGCCAGCAGCGCGATCGGACAGGTCGTTCCAAATTCACCCCTCCACTTT. This sequence encodes CASSAIGQVVPNSPLHF.

The V call is TRBV7-2, the J call TRBJ1-1; TRBD1 is a possible D gene (5 bases). The CDR3 extends over 18 amino acids. The V and J ends lost 2 bases and 1 base respectively, with 20 bases between them. Per the germline V gene, CDR1 is SGHTA and CDR2 is FQGNSA. The CDR3, as DNA: TGTGCCAGCAGCTTACTCCCCCAGGGCGGCCCAGGGAACACTGAAGCTTTCTTT. Amino acids: CASSLLPQGGPGNTEAFF.

The genes are TRBV25-1 and TRBJ1-6; D may be TRBD1 (5 bases). In germline, CDR1 is MGHDK, CDR2 SYGVNS. V shed 8 bases and J shed 13 bases, with 6 bases lying between them. The CDR3 extends over 9 amino acids. The CDR3 spells CASGTPLHF. DNA of the CDR3: TGTGCCAGCGGGACTCCCCTCCACTTT. The full variable domain, with the rest looked up from reference TRBV25-1 and TRBJ1-6, is EADIYQTPRYLVIGTGKKITLECSQTMGHDKMYWYQQDPGMELHLIHYSYGVNSTEKGDLSSESTVSRIRTEHFPLTLESARPSHTSQYLCASGTPLHFGNGTRLTVT.

The chain joins TRBV6-1 to TRBJ2-7; maybe TRBD1 (6 bases). Trimming took off 5 bases at V and 7 bases at J, with 18 bases between the two ends. Germline-derived CDR1 and CDR2 are MNHNS and SASEGT. CDR3 size: 14 residues. DNA of the CDR3: TGTGCCAGCAGTCCCAAAGCTGAGACAGGAGAGCAGTACTTC. It yields the protein CASSPKAETGEQYF.

The sample holds one count of this clone. The rearrangement joins TRBV7-2 to TRBJ1-5, with 9 bases that match TRBD1. The germline V gene has CDR1 SGHTA and CDR2 FQGNSA. Losses at the gene ends were 5 bases for V and 8 bases for J; bases not matched to a gene: 4. The CDR3 has 13 residues. CDR3 sequence: CASSRTGEEPQHF. The CDR3, as DNA: TGTGCCAGCAGCCGGACAGGGGAAGAGCCCCAGCATTTT.

This clone has only one observation. The rearrangement joins TRBV6-1 to TRBJ1-4; D is undetermined. V lost 2 bases, J lost 3 bases, and 13 bases lay in between. Germline CDR1 and CDR2: MNHNS and SASEGT. CDR3 size: 16 residues. CDR3 residues: CASSERRGMANEKLFF. CDR3 sequence (DNA): TGTGCCAGCAGTGAACGACGAGGGATGGCTAATGAAAAACTGTTTTTT.

The rearrangement links TRBV9 to TRBJ2-3; perhaps TRBD2 as D (5 bases). The CDR3 runs 15 residues. Trimming removed 2 bases at V and 5 bases at J, with 15 bases between. Germline V gene data show CDR1 as SGDLS and CDR2 as YYNGEE. CDR3 in amino acids: CASSVESGYGDTQYF. CDR3 bases: TGTGCCAGCAGCGTGGAGAGCGGCTATGGAGATACGCAGTATTTT.

CDR3 DNA: TGCGCCAGCAGCCAAGAAAGGAGAGCTGAAGCTTTCTTT. Protein product: CASSQERRAEAFF. The chain is built from TRBV4-1 and TRBJ1-1; D ambiguous. Trimming cost V 0 bases and J 6 bases, with 8 bases left between them. The V gene's germline CDR1 is MGHRA and CDR2 YSYEKL. The CDR3 consists of 13 residues.

V and J are TRBV6-5 and TRBJ2-7, with TRBD2 matching 12 bases. The CDR3 runs to 15 residues. V lost 5 bases to trimming and J lost 6 bases; unmatched junction nucleotides: 8. Germline-derived CDR1 and CDR2 are MNHEY and SVGAGI. The CDR3 coding sequence is TGTGCCAGCAGTCCCCGGACTAGCGGGAAGATCGAGCAGTACTTC. As protein: CASSPRTSGKIEQYF.

This clone was seen only a few times. V is TRBV4-2 and J is TRBJ1-6; no clear D. In germline, CDR1 is LGHNA, CDR2 YNFKEQ. V dropped 3 bases and J dropped 14 bases, with 20 bases sitting between them. This CDR3 is built from 15 residues. CDR3 residues: CASSQGDTEHLSLHF. The CDR3 coding sequence is TGTGCCAGCAGCCAGGGAGACACTGAACACCTTTCCCTCCACTTT.

This sequence joins TRBV5-4 and TRBJ2-7; 7 positions match TRBD1. Germline CDR1 reads SGHNT; CDR2 reads YYREEE (reference sequence). The CDR3 runs to 14 residues. V trimming: 5 bases; J trimming: 0 bases; junction bases outside the gene matches: 5. The CDR3 coding sequence is TGTGCCAGCAGACCCGACAGGGCCTCCTACGAGCAGTACTTC. Amino acid sequence: CASRPDRASYEQYF. The full variable domain, with the rest looked up from reference TRBV5-4 and TRBJ2-7, is ETGVTQSPTHLIKTRGQQVTLRCSSQSGHNTVSWYQQALGQGPQFIFQYYREEENGRGNFPPRFSGLQFPNYSSELNVNALELDDSALYLCASRPDRASYEQYFGPGTRLTVT.

This clone appeared a few times. This rearrangement joins TRBV18 to TRBJ1-1; D is uncertain. The CDR3 totals 12 residues. V was clipped by 6 bases and J by 3 bases, with 8 bases between them. In germline, CDR1 is KGHSH, CDR2 LQKENI. CDR3 in amino acids: CASSLADTEAFF. The DNA of the CDR3 is TGTGCCAGCTCGTTAGCGGACACTGAAGCTTTCTTT.

This clone was observed a few times. The chain joins TRBV29-1 to TRBJ1-1; D is possibly TRBD1 (6 bases). The CDR3 is made up of 12 amino acids. The V end lost 3 bases, the J end lost 7 bases, and 12 bases lay between the germline ends. Germline loops: CDR1 SQVTM, CDR2 ANQGSEA. The CDR3 loop reads CSVDYRVDEAFF. The CDR3, as DNA: TGCAGCGTTGACTACAGGGTCGATGAAGCTTTCTTT.

CDR3 in amino acids: CASSGGPGGPAYNEQFF. As DNA, the CDR3 is TGTGCCAGCAGTGGTGGACCTGGAGGGCCGGCCTACAATGAGCAGTTCTTC. The rearrangement joins TRBV28 to TRBJ2-1; TRBD2 might be the D (6 bases). With 5 bases removed from V and 2 bases from J, the gap between germline ends came to 19 bases. This CDR3 comprises 17 residues. Germline V gene data show CDR1 as MDHEN and CDR2 as SYDVKM.

The CDR3: CASSYPGLADNEQFF. The CDR3 coding sequence is TGCGCCAGCAGCTACCCGGGACTAGCGGACAATGAGCAGTTCTTC. V gene TRBV10-2 combines with J gene TRBJ2-1; 11 bases are a match to TRBD2. The CDR3 runs to 15 residues. The germline CDR1 and CDR2 sequences are WSHSY and SAAADI. Trimming removed 6 bases from V and 5 bases from J; junction bases left unmatched: 6.

CDR3: CASSQTAGVTDTQYF. The CDR3 nucleotides read TGTGCCAGCAGCCAAACGGCAGGGGTAACAGATACGCAGTATTTT. This rearrangement joins TRBV14 to TRBJ2-3, with D possibly being TRBD1 (6 bases). The germline gives CDR1 SGHDN, CDR2 FVKESK. The V end lost 2 bases, the J end lost 3 bases, and 12 bases lay between the germline ends. The CDR3 spans 15 residues.

In its sample, this clone was seen once. CDR3 coding DNA: TGTGCCTGGAGTGGATCCGCCGGGGCCTATAATTCACCCCTCCACTTT. Amino acids: CAWSGSAGAYNSPLHF. This sequence joins TRBV30 and TRBJ1-6, with D uncertain. The germline V gene encodes CDR1 GTSNPN and CDR2 SVGIG (reference sequence). The CDR3 extends over 16 amino acids. V lost 1 base and J lost 2, with 12 bases in between.

This chain joins TRBV2 and TRBJ1-4; 8 positions match TRBD1. CDR1 and CDR2 (germline): SNHLY, FYNNEI. Losses at the gene ends were 3 bases for V and 6 bases for J; bases not matched to a gene: 3. The CDR3 length is 14 residues. The CDR3 here is CASSEGDRHEKLFF. DNA for the CDR3: TGTGCCAGCAGTGAGGGGGACAGGCATGAAAAACTGTTTTTT.